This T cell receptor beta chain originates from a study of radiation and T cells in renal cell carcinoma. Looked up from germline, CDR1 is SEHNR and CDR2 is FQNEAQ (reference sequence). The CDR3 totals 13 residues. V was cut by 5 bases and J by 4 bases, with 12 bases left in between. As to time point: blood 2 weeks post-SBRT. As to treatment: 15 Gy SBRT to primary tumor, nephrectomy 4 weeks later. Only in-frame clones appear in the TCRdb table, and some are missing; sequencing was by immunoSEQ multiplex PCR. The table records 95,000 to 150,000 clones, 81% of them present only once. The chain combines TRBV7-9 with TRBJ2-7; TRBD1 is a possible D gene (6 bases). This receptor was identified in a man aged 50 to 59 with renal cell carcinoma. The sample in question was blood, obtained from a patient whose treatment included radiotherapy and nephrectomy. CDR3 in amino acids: CASSPQGTYEQYF. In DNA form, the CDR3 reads TGTGCCAGCAGCCCCCAGGGGACGTACGAGCAGTACTTC. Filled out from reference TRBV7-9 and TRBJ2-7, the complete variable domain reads DTGVSQNPRHKITKRGQNVTFRCDPISEHNRLYWYRQTLGQGPEFLTYFQNEAQLEKSRLLSDRFSAERPKGSFSTLEIQRTEQGDSAMYLCASSPQGTYEQYFGPGTRLTVT.